This T cell receptor beta chain stems from a study of cytomegalovirus exposure and HLA in healthy donors. General study findings and limits: Whilst most TCR sequences proved rare, a subset of public TCRs occurred across many donors. CMV serostatus was the sole immune exposure data available. It was reported in a later analysis that an Asian-associated ancestry cluster showed fewer N-insertions than the 666-donor mean. In vitro checks showed that a few CMV-associated chains really do target CMV antigens.

This CDR3 is 13 amino acids long. Per the germline V gene, CDR1 is LNHDA and CDR2 is SQIVND (reference sequence). V shed 5 bases and J 10 bases; nucleotides not matched to a gene: 2. Researchers ran the PCR with 60 Vbeta and 13 Jbeta primers. TCRdb keeps only in-frame clones here, not all; method: immunoSEQ multiplex PCR. The profile covers about 93,000 clones, with roughly four fifths appearing a single time and approximately 0.6% taken by the ten largest. For this clone: Its antigen is unknown.

The sample comprised PBMCs. The receptor's source is a man aged 25 to 45 in good health and CMV-seronegative. This chain uses TRBV19 with TRBJ2-4; 13 bases are shared with TRBD2. The CDR3 loop reads CASSVGLAGIQYF. CDR3 DNA: TGTGCCAGTAGTGTGGGACTAGCGGGAATTCAGTACTTC. Full variable domain (missing parts from reference TRBV19 and TRBJ2-4): DGGITQSPKYLFRKEGQNVTLSCEQNLNHDAMYWYRQDPGQGLRLIYYSQIVNDFQKGDIAEGYSVSREKKESFPLTVTSAQKNPTAFYLCASSVGLAGIQYFGAGTRLSVL.